In this sample, the clone carrying this TCR beta chain turned up once. Its specificity is not known. Assay execution proceeded at the deep level. Using immunoSEQ multiplex PCR, the repertoire was profiled, and TCRdb retains in-frame clones only, with some absent. The table lists 2 million to 3 million clones, approximately 93% of them singletons, with about 0.38% in the top ten. Both subsets, CD45RA+ naive and CD45RA-negative memory, were split from the CD4+ cells. This sample was taken from a study of shared clonotypes between healthy human individuals. Study-level points and caveats: Shared clonotypes: 4.5% to 6% naive CD4, about 4% naive CD8, about 2.2% memory CD4, 0.4% memory CD8.

The CDR3 contains 14 residues. V lost 9 bases and J lost 0, with 11 bases in between. Germline V gives CDR1 MNHEY, CDR2 SMNVEV (reference sequence). The sequenced material came from naive CD4+ T cells from PBMCs. Subset meaning: CD45RA+ positively selected. The rearrangement uses TRBV27 and TRBJ2-2; D call uncertain. This TCR derives from a man between 18 and 29 years old in good health. Some clones in this sample may be carry-over from other donors' samples. The CDR3 DNA reads as TGTGCCAGTACCGGACGCCCGAACACCGGGGAGCTGTTTTTT. It encodes CASTGRPNTGELFF.